The clone carrying this T cell receptor beta chain was detected a few times. Its antigen remains unknown. This specimen comes from a study of Graves' ophthalmopathy and Graves' hyperthyroidism. RNA transcripts yielded amplified TCR beta CDR3 regions. HTBI primers served in a first-round RT-PCR, which a second-round multiplex PCR followed. TCRdb ran MiXCR on the multiplex PCR reads and lists one entry per CDR3 protein. This table has 200,000 to 300,000 distinct CDR3 sequences, roughly 50% appearing once. The study, taken as a whole, reports: Discriminating ophthalmopathy from stable hyperthyroidism, a 13-signature model attained a sensitivity of about 88% and a specificity of about 83%.

This receptor was taken from an adult man with Graves' ophthalmopathy. Sequenced input: peripheral blood.

The CDR3 nucleotides read TGCGCCAGCAGCACCTGGACAGGGACTAACTATGGCTACACCTTC. Protein sequence: CASSTWTGTNYGYTF. The rearrangement links TRBV5-1 to TRBJ1-2, with 8 bases aligning to TRBD1. The CDR3 contains 15 residues. Trimming cost V 4 bases and J 0 bases; bases outside gene matches: 5. Germline V gene lookup returns CDR1 SGHRS and CDR2 YFSETQ.